This is a list of T cell receptor beta chains from one sample in a study of T-cell reconstitution after alpha-beta-depleted transplantation in children. TCRdb passed the PCR reads through MiXCR, listing each CDR3 protein once. The data show about 160,000 distinct CDR3 sequences, 11% seen once. Here the sequenced sample was PBMCs, taken before TCRalphabeta/CD19-depleted stem cell transplant. Receptors were obtained from a boy aged 2 to 10 with acute myeloid leukemia, due to receive a stem cell transplant. CDR3s include the opening cysteine and the closing phenylalanine or tryptophan. The D gene is left open where the match is weak. Not every row has a clone size; where given, it reads once, few, many or a size class.

V	size	D	J	DNA	CDR3
TRBV2	many	TRBD1	TRBJ1-2	TGTGCCAGCAGGGTGTTTGCGGAGCGGGACAGGAGATTTAACTATGGCTACACCTTC	CASRVFAERDRRFNYGYTF
TRBV3-1	.	.	TRBJ2-3	TGTGCCAGCAGCCCCCTCGGGGGACATACGCAGTATTTT	CASSPLGGHTQYF
TRBV13	many	.	TRBJ2-2	TGTGCCAGCAGCCCAATCAGGTCTGGGGCCGGGGAGCTGTTTTTT	CASSPIRSGAGELFF
TRBV7-9	many	TRBD1	TRBJ2-2	TGTGCCAGCAGCGCCGGGACAGCGAACACCGGGGAGCTGTTTTTT	CASSAGTANTGELFF
TRBV25-1	many	.	TRBJ2-5	TGTGCCAGCAGTGAACGGGGGACTGGAGAGGCCCAGTACTTC	CASSERGTGEAQYF
TRBV7-3	medium-sized	.	TRBJ2-1	TGTGCCAGCAGCTCTCCTCAGCCGGGGTCTGAGCAGTTCTTC	CASSSPQPGSEQFF
TRBV20-1	many	TRBD1	TRBJ2-3	TGCAGTGCTAGAAGGACAGGGCTCACAGATACGCAGTATTTT	CSARRTGLTDTQYF
TRBV30	many	.	TRBJ2-2	TGTGCCTGGGGACTATGGACCGGGGAGCTGTTTTTT	CAWGLWTGELFF
TRBV20-1	many	TRBD2	TRBJ2-7	TGCAGTGCTGGCTCCTCATCCACTAGCGGGAGGGCCGAGCAGTACTTC	CSAGSSSTSGRAEQYF
TRBV7-2	many	TRBD1	TRBJ1-2	TGTGCCAGCAGCTTAGTGGGACAGGGGAAAGCTAACTATGGCTACACCTTC	CASSLVGQGKANYGYTF
TRBV6-1	many	TRBD2	TRBJ2-1	TGTGCCAGCAGTGCGGCTAGCGGGTACTACAATGAGCAGTTCTTC	CASSAASGYYNEQFF
TRBV3-1	many	TRBD2	TRBJ2-3	TGTGCCAGCGGGGGACTAGTATCAGATACGCAGTATTTT	CASGGLVSDTQYF
TRBV12-3/TRBV12-4	many	.	TRBJ2-1	TGTGCCAGCAGCCGACGGCAGGGCTTGGATGAGCAGTTCTTC	CASSRRQGLDEQFF
TRBV5-1	many	TRBD1	TRBJ2-5	TGCGCCAGCAGCTCGGGACAGGGAGTCATCCAAGAGACCCAGTACTTC	CASSSGQGVIQETQYF
TRBV20-1	many	TRBD1	TRBJ1-2	TGCAGTGCTAGAGATAGAGGGGGCGCGAAGGGTGGCTACACCTTC	CSARDRGGAKGGYTF